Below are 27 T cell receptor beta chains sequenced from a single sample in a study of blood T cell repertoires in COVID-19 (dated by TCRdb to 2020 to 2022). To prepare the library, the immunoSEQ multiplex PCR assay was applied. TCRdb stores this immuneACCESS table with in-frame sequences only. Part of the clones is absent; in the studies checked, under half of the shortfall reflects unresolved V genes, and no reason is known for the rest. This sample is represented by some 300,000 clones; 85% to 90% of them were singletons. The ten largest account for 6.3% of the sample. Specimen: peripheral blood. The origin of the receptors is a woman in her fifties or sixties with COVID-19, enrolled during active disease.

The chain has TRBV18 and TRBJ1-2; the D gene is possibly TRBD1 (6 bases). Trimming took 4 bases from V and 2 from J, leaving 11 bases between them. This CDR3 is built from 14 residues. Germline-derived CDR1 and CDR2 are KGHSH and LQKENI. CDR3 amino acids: CASSLQGLNYGYTF. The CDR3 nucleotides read TGTGCCAGCTCACTACAGGGCTTAAACTATGGCTACACCTTC. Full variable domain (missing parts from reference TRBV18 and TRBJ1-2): NAGVMQNPRHLVRRRGQEARLRCSPMKGHSHVYWYRQLPEEGLKFMVYLQKENIIDESGMPKERFSAEFPKEGPSILRIQQVVRGDSAAYFCASSLQGLNYGYTFGSGTRLTVV.

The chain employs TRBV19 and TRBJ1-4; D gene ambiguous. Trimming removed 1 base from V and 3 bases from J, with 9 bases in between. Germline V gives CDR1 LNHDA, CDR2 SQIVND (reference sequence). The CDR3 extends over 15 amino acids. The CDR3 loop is CASSIARRPNEKLFF. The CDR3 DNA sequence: TGTGCCAGTAGTATAGCCCGGAGACCTAATGAAAAACTGTTTTTT.

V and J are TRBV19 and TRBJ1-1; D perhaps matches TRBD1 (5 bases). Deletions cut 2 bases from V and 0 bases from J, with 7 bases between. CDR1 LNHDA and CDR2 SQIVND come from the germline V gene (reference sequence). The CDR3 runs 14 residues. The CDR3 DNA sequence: TGTGCCAGTAGTATAAGGGGCTTGAACACTGAAGCTTTCTTT. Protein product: CASSIRGLNTEAFF.

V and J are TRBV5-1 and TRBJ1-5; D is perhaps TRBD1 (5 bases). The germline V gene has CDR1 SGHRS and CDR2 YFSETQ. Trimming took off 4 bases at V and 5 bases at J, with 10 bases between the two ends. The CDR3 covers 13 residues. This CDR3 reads CASSVGPDQPQHF. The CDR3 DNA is TGCGCCAGCAGCGTGGGGCCTGATCAGCCCCAGCATTTT.

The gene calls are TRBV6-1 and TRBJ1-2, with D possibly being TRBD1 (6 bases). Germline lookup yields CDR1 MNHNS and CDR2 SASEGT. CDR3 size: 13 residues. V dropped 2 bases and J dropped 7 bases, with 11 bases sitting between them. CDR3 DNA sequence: TGTGCCAGCAGTGAAAGGGGGACACCTGGCTACACCTTC. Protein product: CASSERGTPGYTF.

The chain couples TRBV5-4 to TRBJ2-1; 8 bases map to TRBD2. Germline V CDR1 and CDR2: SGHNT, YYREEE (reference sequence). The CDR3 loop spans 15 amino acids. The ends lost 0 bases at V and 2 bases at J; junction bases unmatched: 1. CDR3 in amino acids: CASSLAGLAYNEQFF. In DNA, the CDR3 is TGTGCCAGCAGCTTGGCGGGACTAGCCTACAATGAGCAGTTCTTC.

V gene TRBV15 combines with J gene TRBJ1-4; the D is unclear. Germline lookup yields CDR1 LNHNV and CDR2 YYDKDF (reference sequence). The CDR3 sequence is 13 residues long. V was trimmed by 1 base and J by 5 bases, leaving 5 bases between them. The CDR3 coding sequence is TGTGCCACCAGCAGAGTTGTAAATGAAAAACTGTTTTTT. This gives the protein CATSRVVNEKLFF.

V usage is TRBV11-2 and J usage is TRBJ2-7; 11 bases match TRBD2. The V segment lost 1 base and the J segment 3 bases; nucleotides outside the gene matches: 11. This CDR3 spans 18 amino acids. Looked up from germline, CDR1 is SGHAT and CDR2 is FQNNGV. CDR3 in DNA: TGTGCCAGCAGCTTAGGGTCTTTAGCGGGAGGGCTGATCTACGAGCAGTACTTC. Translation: CASSLGSLAGGLIYEQYF. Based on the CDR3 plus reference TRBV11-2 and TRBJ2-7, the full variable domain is EAGVAQSPRYKIIEKRQSVAFWCNPISGHATLYWYQQILGQGPKLLIQFQNNGVVDDSQLPKDRFSAERLKGVDSTLKIQPAKLEDSAVYLCASSLGSLAGGLIYEQYFGPGTRLTVT.

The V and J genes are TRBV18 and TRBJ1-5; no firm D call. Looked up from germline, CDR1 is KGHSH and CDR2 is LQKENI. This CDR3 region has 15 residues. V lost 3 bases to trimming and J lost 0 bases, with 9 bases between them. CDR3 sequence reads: CASSPHIDSNQPQHF. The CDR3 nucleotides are TGTGCCAGCTCACCGCACATTGATAGCAATCAGCCCCAGCATTTT.

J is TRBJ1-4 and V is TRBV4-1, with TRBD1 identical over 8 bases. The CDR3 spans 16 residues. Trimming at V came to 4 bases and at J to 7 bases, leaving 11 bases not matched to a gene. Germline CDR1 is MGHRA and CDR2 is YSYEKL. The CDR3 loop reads CASSLGQVRNSEKLFF. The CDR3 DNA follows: TGCGCCAGCAGCCTGGGACAGGTCCGGAATAGTGAAAAACTGTTTTTT.

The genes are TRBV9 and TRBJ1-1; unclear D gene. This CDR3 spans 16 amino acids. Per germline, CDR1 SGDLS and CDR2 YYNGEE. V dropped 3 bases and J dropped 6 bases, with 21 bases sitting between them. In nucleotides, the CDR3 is TGTGCCAGCAGCGGAGGGCCGGCGGGAGGGTTGGCTGAAGCTTTCTTT. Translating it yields CASSGGPAGGLAEAFF.

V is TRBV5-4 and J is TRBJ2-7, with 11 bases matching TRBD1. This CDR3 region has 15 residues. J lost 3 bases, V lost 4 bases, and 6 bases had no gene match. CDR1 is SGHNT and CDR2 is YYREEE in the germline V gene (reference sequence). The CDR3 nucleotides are TGTGCCAGCAGCCCTCCGGGACAGGGGGGCTACGAGCAGTACTTC. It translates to CASSPPGQGGYEQYF.

CDR3 coding DNA: TGCGCCAGCAGCGTACAGGGGGACTATGGCTACACCTTC. This translates into CASSVQGDYGYTF. The V gene is TRBV5-1, the J gene TRBJ1-2; 8 bases map to TRBD1. Germline V gene lookup returns CDR1 SGHRS and CDR2 YFSETQ. The CDR3 loop spans 13 amino acids. J gave up 3 bases and V 4 bases, and 2 bases lay outside the gene matches.

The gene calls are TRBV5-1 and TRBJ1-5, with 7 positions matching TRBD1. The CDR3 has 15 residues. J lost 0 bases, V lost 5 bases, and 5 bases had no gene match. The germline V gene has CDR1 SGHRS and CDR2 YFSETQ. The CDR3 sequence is CASRLTGNSNQPQHF. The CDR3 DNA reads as TGCGCCAGCAGGCTGACAGGGAATAGCAATCAGCCCCAGCATTTT.

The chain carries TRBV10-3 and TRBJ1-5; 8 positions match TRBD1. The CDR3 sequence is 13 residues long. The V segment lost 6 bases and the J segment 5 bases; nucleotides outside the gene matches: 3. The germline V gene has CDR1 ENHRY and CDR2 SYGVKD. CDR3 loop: CAISLQGDQPQHF. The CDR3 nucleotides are TGTGCCATCAGCCTACAGGGGGATCAGCCCCAGCATTTT.

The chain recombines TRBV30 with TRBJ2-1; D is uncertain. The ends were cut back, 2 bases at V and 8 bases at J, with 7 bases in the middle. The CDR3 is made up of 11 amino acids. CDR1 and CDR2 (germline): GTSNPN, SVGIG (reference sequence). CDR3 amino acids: CAWSNMDEQFF. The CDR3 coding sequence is TGTGCCTGGAGTAACATGGATGAGCAGTTCTTC.

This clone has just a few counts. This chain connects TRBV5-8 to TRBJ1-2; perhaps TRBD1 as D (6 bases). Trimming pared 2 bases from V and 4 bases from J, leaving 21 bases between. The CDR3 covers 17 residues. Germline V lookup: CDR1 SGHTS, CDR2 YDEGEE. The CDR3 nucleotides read TGTGCCAGCAGCTTCCGATACTTGGGGCCACAGGGCTATGGCTACACCTTC. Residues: CASSFRYLGPQGYGYTF.

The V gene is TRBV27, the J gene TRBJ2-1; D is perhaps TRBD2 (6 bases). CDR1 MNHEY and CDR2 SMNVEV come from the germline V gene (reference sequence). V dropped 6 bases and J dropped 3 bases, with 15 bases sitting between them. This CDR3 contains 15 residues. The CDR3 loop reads CASRTGTENYNEQFF. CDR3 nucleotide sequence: TGTGCCAGCAGGACCGGGACTGAAAACTACAATGAGCAGTTCTTC.

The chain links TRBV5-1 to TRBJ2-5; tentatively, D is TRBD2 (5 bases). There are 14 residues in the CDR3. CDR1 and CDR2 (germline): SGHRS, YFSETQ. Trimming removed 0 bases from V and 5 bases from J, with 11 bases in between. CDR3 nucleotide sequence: TGCGCCAGCAGCTTGGCGGACCGAGGGGAGACCCAGTACTTC. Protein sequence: CASSLADRGETQYF.

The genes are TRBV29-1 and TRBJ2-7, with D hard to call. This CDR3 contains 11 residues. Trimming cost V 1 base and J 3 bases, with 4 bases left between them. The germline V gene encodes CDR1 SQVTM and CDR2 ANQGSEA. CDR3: CSVEGSYEQYF. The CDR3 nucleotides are TGCAGCGTTGAAGGCAGCTACGAGCAGTACTTC.

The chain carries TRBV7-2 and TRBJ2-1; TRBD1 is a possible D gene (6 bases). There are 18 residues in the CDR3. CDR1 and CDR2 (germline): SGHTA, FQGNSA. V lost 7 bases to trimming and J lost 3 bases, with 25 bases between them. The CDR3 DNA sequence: TGTGCCAGCATTTCGGGCAGGGGAAAAACATCAGGCTACAATGAGCAGTTCTTC. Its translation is CASISGRGKTSGYNEQFF.

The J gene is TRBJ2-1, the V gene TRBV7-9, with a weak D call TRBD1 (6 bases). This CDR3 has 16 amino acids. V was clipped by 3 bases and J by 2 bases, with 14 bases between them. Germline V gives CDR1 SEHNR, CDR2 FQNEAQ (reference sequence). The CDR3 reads CASSFLDRGTYNEQFF. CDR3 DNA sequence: TGTGCCAGCAGCTTCCTGGATAGGGGGACCTACAATGAGCAGTTCTTC.

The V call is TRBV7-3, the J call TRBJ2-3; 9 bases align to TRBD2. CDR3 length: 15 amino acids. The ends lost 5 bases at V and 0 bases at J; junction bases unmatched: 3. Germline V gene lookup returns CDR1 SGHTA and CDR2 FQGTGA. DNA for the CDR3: TGTGCCAGCAGCATGGGGACTAGCAGCACAGATACGCAGTATTTT. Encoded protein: CASSMGTSSTDTQYF. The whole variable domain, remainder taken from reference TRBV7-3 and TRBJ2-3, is GAGVSQTPSNKVTEKGKYVELRCDPISGHTALYWYRQSLGQGPEFLIYFQGTGAADDSGLPNDRFFAVRPEGSVSTLKIQRTERGDSAVYLCASSMGTSSTDTQYFGPGTRLTVL.

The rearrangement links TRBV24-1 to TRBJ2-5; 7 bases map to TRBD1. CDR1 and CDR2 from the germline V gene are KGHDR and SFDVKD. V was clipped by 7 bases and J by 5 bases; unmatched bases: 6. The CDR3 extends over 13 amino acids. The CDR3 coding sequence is TGTGCCACCAGGACAGGGTCCGAGGAGACCCAGTACTTC. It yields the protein CATRTGSEETQYF.

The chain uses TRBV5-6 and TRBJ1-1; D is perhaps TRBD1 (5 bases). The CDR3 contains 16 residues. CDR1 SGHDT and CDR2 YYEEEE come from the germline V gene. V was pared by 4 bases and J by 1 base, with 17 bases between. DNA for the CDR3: TGTGCCAGCAGCCTTAGACAGATTAAACAGAACACTGAAGCTTTCTTT. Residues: CASSLRQIKQNTEAFF.

The CDR3 DNA follows: TGCGCCAGCAGCTTTCAGGGTTGGGACGAGCAGTACTTC. Residues: CASSFQGWDEQYF. V is TRBV5-1 and J is TRBJ2-7; the D gene is possibly TRBD1 (5 bases). Trimming took off 2 bases at V and 5 bases at J, with 11 bases between the two ends. Germline CDR1 SGHRS, CDR2 YFSETQ. The CDR3 loop spans 13 amino acids.

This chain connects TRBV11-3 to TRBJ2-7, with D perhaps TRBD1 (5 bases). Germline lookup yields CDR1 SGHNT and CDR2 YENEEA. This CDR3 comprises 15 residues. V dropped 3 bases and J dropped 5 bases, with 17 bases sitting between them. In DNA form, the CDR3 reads TGTGCCAGCAGCTTTTCCCCGCAGGGTCCCCACGAGCAGTACTTC. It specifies CASSFSPQGPHEQYF.